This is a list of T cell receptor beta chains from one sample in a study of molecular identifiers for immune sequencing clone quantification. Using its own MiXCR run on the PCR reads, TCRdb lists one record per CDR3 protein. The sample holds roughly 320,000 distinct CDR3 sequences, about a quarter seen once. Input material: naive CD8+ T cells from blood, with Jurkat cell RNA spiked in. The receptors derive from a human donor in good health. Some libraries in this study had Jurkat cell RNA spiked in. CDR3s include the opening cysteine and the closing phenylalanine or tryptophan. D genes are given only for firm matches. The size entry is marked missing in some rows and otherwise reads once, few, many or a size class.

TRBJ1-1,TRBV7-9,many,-,CASSLNYRNTEAFF,TGTGCCAGCAGCTTAAATTACCGAAACACTGAAGCTTTCTTT
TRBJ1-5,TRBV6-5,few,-,CASGPLGGHQPQHF,TGTGCCAGCGGTCCCCTTGGGGGGCATCAGCCCCAGCATTTT
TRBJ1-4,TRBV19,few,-,CASSIRAEWEKLFF,TGTGCCAGTAGTATTCGAGCGGAATGGGAAAAACTGTTTTTT
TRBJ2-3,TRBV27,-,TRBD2,CASSLLADRTDTQYF,TGTGCCAGCAGTCTTCTAGCGGATCGCACAGATACGCAGTATTTT
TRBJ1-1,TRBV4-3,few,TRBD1,CASNDGQGLNTEAFF,TGCGCCAGCAACGATGGACAGGGCTTGAACACTGAAGCTTTCTTT
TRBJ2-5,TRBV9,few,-,CASSVDGRDQETQYF,TGTGCCAGCAGCGTAGACGGGCGGGACCAAGAGACCCAGTACTTC
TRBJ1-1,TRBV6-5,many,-,CASSYSGGTNTEAFF,TGTGCCAGCAGTTACTCAGGGGGAACGAACACTGAAGCTTTCTTT
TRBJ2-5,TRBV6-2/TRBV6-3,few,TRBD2,CASSSRLAGAEETQYF,TGTGCCAGCAGTTCCAGACTAGCGGGAGCGGAAGAGACCCAGTACTTC
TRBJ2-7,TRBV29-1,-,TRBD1,CSAGGQGYEQYF,TGCAGCGCCGGGGGACAGGGCTACGAGCAGTACTTC
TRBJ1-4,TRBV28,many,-,CASSLAGEKLFF,TGTGCCAGCAGCTTGGCCGGGGAAAAACTGTTTTTT
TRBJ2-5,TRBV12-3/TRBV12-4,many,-,CASSSGLYQETQYF,TGTGCCAGCAGTTCGGGACTTTACCAAGAGACCCAGTACTTC
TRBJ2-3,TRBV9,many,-,CASSRLEGSLTDTQYF,TGTGCCAGCAGCAGACTCGAGGGATCCCTCACAGATACGCAGTATTTT
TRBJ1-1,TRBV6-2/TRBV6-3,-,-,CASSYVSAGNTEAFF,TGTGCCAGCAGTTATGTTTCGGCAGGGAACACTGAAGCTTTCTTT
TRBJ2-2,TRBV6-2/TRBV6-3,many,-,CASRDTGELFF,TGTGCCTCCCGTGACACCGGGGAGCTGTTTTTT
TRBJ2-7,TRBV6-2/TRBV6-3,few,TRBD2,CASSSGTTNSYEQYF,TGTGCCAGCAGTTCCGGGACTACTAACTCCTACGAGCAGTACTTC
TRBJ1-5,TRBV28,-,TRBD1,CASSPGQGSNRPQHF,TGTGCCAGCAGTCCGGGACAGGGTAGCAATCGGCCCCAGCATTTT
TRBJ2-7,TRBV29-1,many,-,CSVAFRQSSYEQYF,TGCAGCGTTGCGTTTCGCCAGAGCTCCTACGAGCAGTACTTC
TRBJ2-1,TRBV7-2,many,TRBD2,CASSLLGLADNEQFF,TGTGCCAGCAGCTTACTTGGGCTAGCGGACAATGAGCAGTTCTTC
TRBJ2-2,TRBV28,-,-,CASSPQEWGPNTGELFF,TGTGCCAGCAGCCCCCAGGAGTGGGGGCCGAACACCGGGGAGCTGTTTTTT
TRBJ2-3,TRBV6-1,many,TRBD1,CASSEWDSPTDTQYF,TGTGCCAGCAGTGAATGGGACAGTCCCACAGATACGCAGTATTTT
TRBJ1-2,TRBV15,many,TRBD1,CATSVGTGGGEDYTF,TGTGCCACCAGCGTCGGGACAGGGGGCGGAGAGGACTACACCTTC
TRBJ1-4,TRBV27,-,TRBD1,CASTDRPYATNEKLFF,TGTGCCAGCACGGACAGGCCCTATGCAACTAATGAAAAACTGTTTTTT
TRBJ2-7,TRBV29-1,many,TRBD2,CSVNLAGHVYEQYF,TGCAGCGTGAACCTAGCGGGACATGTCTACGAGCAGTACTTC
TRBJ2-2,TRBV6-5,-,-,CASSYGRHTGKLFF,TGTGCCAGCAGTTACGGCAGACACACCGGGAAGCTGTTTTTT
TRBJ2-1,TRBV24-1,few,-,CATSDSGVSNNEQFF,TGTGCCACCAGTGATTCAGGGGTTTCAAACAATGAGCAGTTCTTC
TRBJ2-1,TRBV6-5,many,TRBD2,CASSYSGTSGNEQFF,TGTGCCAGCAGTTACTCGGGGACTAGCGGCAATGAGCAGTTCTTC
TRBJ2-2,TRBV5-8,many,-,CASSLRVTGELFF,TGTGCCAGCAGCTTACGAGTCACCGGGGAGCTGTTTTTT
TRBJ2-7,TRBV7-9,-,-,CASSGYKAYSADDEQYF,TGTGCCAGCAGCGGCTATAAAGCTTACTCGGCGGATGACGAGCAGTACTTC